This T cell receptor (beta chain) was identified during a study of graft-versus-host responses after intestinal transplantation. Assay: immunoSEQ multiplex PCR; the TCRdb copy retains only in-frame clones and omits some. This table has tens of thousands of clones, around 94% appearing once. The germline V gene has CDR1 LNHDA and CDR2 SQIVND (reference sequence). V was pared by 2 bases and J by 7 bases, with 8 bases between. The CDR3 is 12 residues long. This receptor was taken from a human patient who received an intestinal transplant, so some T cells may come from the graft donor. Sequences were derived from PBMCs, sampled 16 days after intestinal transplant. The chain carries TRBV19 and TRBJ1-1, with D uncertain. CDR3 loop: CASSIYGDEAFF. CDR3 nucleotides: TGTGCCAGTAGTATATACGGTGATGAAGCTTTCTTT.